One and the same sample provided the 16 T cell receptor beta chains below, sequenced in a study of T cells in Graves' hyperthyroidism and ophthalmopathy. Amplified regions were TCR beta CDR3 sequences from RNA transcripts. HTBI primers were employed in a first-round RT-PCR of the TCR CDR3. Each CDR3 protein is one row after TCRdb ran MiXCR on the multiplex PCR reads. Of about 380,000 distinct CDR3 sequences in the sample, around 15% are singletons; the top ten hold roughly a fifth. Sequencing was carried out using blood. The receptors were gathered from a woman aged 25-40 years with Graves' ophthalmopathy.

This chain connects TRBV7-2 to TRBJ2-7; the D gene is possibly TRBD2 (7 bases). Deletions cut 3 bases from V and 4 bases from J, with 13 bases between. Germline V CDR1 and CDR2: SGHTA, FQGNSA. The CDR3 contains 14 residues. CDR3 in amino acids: CASSLAGAQYEQYF. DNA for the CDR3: TGTGCCAGCAGCTTGGCGGGGGCCCAATACGAGCAGTACTTC.

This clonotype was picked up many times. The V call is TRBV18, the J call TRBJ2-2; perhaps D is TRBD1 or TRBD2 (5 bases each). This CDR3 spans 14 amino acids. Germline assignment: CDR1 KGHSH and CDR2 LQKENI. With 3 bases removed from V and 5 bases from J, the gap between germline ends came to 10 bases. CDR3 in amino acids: CASSPQGRTGELFF. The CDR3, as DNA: TGTGCCAGCTCACCCCAGGGACGGACCGGGGAGCTGTTTTTT.

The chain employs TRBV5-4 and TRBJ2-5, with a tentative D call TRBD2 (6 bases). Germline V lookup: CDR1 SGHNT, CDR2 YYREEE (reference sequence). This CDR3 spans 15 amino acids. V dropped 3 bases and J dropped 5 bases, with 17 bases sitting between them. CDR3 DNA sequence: TGTGCCAGCAGCTCGGAGGGTCTAGCAGGGGAGACCCAGTACTTC. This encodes CASSSEGLAGETQYF.

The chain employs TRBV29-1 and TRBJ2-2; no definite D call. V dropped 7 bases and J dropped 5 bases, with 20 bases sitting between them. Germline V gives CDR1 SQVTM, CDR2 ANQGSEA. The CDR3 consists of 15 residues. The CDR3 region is CSGDTGFGQTGELFF. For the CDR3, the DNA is TGCAGCGGGGATACTGGGTTTGGCCAGACCGGGGAGCTGTTTTTT.

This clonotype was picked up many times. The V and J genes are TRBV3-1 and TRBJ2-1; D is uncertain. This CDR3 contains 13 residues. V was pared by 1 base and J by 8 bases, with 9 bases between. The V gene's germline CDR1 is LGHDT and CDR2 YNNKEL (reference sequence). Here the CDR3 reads CASSQGDGHEQFF. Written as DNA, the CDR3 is TGTGCCAGCAGCCAAGGGGATGGGCATGAGCAGTTCTTC.

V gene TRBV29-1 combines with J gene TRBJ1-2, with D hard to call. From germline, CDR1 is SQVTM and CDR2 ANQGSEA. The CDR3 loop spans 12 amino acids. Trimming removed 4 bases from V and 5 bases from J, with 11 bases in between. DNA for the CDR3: TGCAGCGTTGTTGAAGCGAGGTATGGCTACACCTTC. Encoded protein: CSVVEARYGYTF.

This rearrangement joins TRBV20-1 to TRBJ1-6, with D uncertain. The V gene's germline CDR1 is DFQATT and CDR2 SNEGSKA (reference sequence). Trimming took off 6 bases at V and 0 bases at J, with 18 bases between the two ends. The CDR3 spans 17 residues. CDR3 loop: CSAPGRRINSYNSPLHF. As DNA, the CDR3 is TGCAGTGCGCCCGGACGGCGGATTAACTCCTATAATTCACCCCTCCACTTT.

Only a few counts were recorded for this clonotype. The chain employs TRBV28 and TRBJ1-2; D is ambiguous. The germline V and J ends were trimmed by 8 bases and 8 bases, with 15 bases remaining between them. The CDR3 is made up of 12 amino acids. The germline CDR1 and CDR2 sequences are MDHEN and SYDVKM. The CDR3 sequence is CASGGGLRGYTF. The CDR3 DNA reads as TGTGCCAGCGGTGGAGGGCTTCGGGGCTACACCTTC.

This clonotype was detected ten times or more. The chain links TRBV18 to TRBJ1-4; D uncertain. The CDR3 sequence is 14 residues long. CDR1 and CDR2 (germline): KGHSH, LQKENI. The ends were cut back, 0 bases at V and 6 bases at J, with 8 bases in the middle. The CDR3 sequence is CASSPPGNYEKLFF. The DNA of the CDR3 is TGTGCCAGCTCACCACCGGGGAATTATGAAAAACTGTTTTTT.

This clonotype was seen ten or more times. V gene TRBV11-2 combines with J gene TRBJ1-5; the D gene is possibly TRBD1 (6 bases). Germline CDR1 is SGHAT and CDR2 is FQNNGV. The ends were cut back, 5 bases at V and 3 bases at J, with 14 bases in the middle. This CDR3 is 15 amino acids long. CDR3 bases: TGTGCCAGCAGCATGGGGGCCTTGGACAATCAGCCCCAGCATTTT. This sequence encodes CASSMGALDNQPQHF.

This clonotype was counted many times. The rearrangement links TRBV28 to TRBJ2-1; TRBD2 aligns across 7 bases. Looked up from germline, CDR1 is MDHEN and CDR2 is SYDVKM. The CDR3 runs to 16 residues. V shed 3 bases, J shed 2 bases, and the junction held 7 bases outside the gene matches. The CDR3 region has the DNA TGTGCCAGCAGTTTCCCAGCGGGGTCCCCCTACAATGAGCAGTTCTTC. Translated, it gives CASSFPAGSPYNEQFF. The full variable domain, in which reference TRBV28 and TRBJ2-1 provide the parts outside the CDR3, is DVKVTQSSRYLVKRTGEKVFLECVQDMDHENMFWYRQDPGLGLRLIYFSYDVKMKEKGDIPEGYSVSREKKERFSLILESASTNQTSMYLCASSFPAGSPYNEQFFGPGTRLTVL.

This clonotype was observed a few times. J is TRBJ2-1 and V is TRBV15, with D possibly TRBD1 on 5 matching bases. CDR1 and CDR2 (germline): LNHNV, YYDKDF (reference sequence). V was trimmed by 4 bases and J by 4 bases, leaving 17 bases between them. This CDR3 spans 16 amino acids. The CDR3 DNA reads TGTGCCACCAGCAAGTCGCAGGGCCTATCTTACAATGAGCAGTTCTTC. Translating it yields CATSKSQGLSYNEQFF.

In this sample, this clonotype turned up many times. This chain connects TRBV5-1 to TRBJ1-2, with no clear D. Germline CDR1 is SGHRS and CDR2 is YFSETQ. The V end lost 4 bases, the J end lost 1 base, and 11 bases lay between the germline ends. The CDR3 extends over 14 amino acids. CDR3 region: CASSPERSNYGYTF. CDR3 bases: TGCGCCAGCAGCCCTGAGCGGAGTAACTATGGCTACACCTTC. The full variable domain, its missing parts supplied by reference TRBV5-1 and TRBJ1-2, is KAGVTQTPRYLIKTRGQQVTLSCSPISGHRSVSWYQQTPGQGLQFLFEYFSETQRNKGNFPGRFSGRQFSNSRSEMNVSTLELGDSALYLCASSPERSNYGYTFGSGTRLTVV.

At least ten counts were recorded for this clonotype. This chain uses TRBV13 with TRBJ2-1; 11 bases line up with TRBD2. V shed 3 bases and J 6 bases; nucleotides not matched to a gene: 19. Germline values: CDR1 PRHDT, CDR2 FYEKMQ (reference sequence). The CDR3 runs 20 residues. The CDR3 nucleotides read TGTGCCAGCAGCTTCGTGAGGGTTGGCGCTAGCGGGGGGACCCTCAATGAGCAGTTCTTC. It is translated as CASSFVRVGASGGTLNEQFF.

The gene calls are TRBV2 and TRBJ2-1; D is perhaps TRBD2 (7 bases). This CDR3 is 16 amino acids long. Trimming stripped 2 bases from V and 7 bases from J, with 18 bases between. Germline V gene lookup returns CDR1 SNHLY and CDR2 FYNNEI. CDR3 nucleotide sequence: TGTGCCAGCAGTGAATGGGGGGGGGCTATTTATAATGAGCAGTTCTTC. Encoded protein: CASSEWGGAIYNEQFF.

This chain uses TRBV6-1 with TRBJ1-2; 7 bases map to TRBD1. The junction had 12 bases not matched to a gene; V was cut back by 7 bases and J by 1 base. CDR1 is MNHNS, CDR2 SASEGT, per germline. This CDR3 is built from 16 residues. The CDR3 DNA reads TGTGCCAGCATTCAACAGGGGTGGCACGTTAACTATGGCTACACCTTC. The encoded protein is CASIQQGWHVNYGYTF.